These 16 T cell receptor beta chains originate from one sample sequenced in a study of blood T cell repertoires in COVID-19. Data came from immunoSEQ multiplex PCR; TCRdb stores just in-frame clones and leaves some out. The profile shows 300,000 to 400,000 clones, approximately 86% of them singletons. The material sequenced was PBMCs or T cells enriched from blood (not recorded which). The receptor source for this set is a middle-aged woman with acute COVID-19.

The J gene is TRBJ2-2, the V gene TRBV19; TRBD2 matches at 10 bases. V lost 5 bases and J lost 3; bases outside the gene matches: 18. Germline values: CDR1 LNHDA, CDR2 SQIVND (reference sequence). The CDR3 is 20 amino acids. The CDR3 sequence is CASSPRAPSGSFRYTGELFF. CDR3 coding DNA: TGTGCCAGTAGTCCCAGGGCTCCTAGCGGGAGTTTTAGGTACACCGGGGAGCTGTTTTTT.

The chain links TRBV9 to TRBJ1-1; 7 nucleotides agree with TRBD1. V trimming: 3 bases; J trimming: 6 bases; junction bases outside the gene matches: 11. There are 15 residues in the CDR3. CDR1 is SGDLS and CDR2 is YYNGEE in the germline V gene. The CDR3 region has the DNA TGTGCCAGCAGCGCCCAGACAGGGACCCTCGCTGAAGCTTTCTTT. This gives the protein CASSAQTGTLAEAFF.

V is TRBV4-1 and J is TRBJ2-7, with TRBD2 matching 12 bases. This CDR3 spans 16 amino acids. Germline assignment: CDR1 MGHRA and CDR2 YSYEKL. V lost 1 base, J lost 2 bases, and 3 bases stayed unmatched. This CDR3 reads CASSQGTSGIAYEQYF. The DNA for the CDR3 is TGCGCCAGCAGCCAAGGGACTAGCGGGATCGCCTACGAGCAGTACTTC.

V usage is TRBV7-8 and J usage is TRBJ1-2, with a weak D call TRBD1 (5 bases). The V end was cut by 0 bases, the J end by 6 bases, with 8 bases between. The CDR3 totals 13 residues. CDR1 and CDR2 from the germline V gene are SGHVS and FQNEAQ. The CDR3 DNA reads TGTGCCAGCAGCTTAGCCTCAGGGAATGGCTACACCTTC. Amino acids: CASSLASGNGYTF.

The chain is built from TRBV15 and TRBJ2-1, with 8 bases lining up with TRBD2. Germline loops: CDR1 LNHNV, CDR2 YYDKDF (reference sequence). This CDR3 region has 21 residues. With V trimmed by 0 bases and J by 4 bases, 20 bases remained unmatched. CDR3 sequence: CATSRDLGRTSPPLFYNEQFF. The CDR3 region has the DNA TGTGCCACCAGCAGAGATCTAGGGAGGACTAGCCCTCCTCTTTTTTACAATGAGCAGTTCTTC.

The chain recombines TRBV3-1 (or the pseudogene TRBV3-2) with TRBJ2-2, with 12 bases lining up with TRBD2. Germline V lookup: CDR1 LGHDT, CDR2 YNNKEL (reference sequence). With 1 base clipped from V and 3 bases from J, the junction kept 0 bases outside the gene matches. The CDR3 has 16 residues. CDR3 DNA: TGTGCCAGCAGCCAAGCTAGCGGGGGGGACACCGGGGAGCTGTTTTTT. It specifies CASSQASGGDTGELFF.

V usage is TRBV5-1 and J usage is TRBJ2-3; no reliable D call. Trimming removed 0 bases from V and 4 bases from J, with 12 bases in between. The germline gives CDR1 SGHRS, CDR2 YFSETQ. The CDR3 length is 15 residues. The CDR3, as DNA: TGCGCCAGCAGCTTGGTAGTCAGCGAGCCAGATACGCAGTATTTT. Encoded protein: CASSLVVSEPDTQYF. Full variable domain (rest looked up from reference TRBV5-1 and TRBJ2-3): KAGVTQTPRYLIKTRGQQVTLSCSPISGHRSVSWYQQTPGQGLQFLFEYFSETQRNKGNFPGRFSGRQFSNSRSEMNVSTLELGDSALYLCASSLVVSEPDTQYFGPGTRLTVL.

The chain couples TRBV6-2 or TRBV6-3 to TRBJ1-5, with a possible D match to TRBD1 (6 bases). The CDR3 loop spans 18 amino acids. Deletions cut 0 bases from V and 3 bases from J, with 18 bases between. The germline V gene has CDR1 MNHEY and CDR2 SVGEGT. DNA of the CDR3: TGTGCCAGCAGTTACTCATATCCGGGACAAATTTTCAATCAGCCCCAGCATTTT. It specifies CASSYSYPGQIFNQPQHF.

In this sample, this clone turned up a few times. The rearrangement links TRBV18 to TRBJ2-7; TRBD1 matches at 7 bases. V shed 3 bases, J shed 1 base, and the junction held 12 bases outside the gene matches. This CDR3 spans 17 amino acids. CDR1 and CDR2 from the germline V gene are KGHSH and LQKENI. In DNA form, the CDR3 reads TGTGCCAGCTCACCGCTTCTTTCCGGGACAGAATCCTACGAGCAGTACTTC. Encoded protein: CASSPLLSGTESYEQYF.

The chain recombines TRBV11-3 with TRBJ1-2; perhaps TRBD1 as D (5 bases). Germline V gives CDR1 SGHNT, CDR2 YENEEA. V lost 2 bases to trimming and J lost 4 bases, with 20 bases between them. CDR3 length: 17 amino acids. This CDR3 is CASSLQGGLPYSYGYTF. The CDR3 coding sequence is TGTGCCAGCAGCTTACAGGGTGGGCTTCCTTACTCCTATGGCTACACCTTC.

The chain recombines TRBV29-1 with TRBJ1-2, with D uncertain. The germline V gene encodes CDR1 SQVTM and CDR2 ANQGSEA. CDR3 length: 12 residues. The V end was cut by 4 bases, the J end by 7 bases, with 13 bases between. The CDR3 spells CSVASPSSGYTF. The CDR3, as DNA: TGCAGCGTTGCGAGCCCTTCTAGTGGCTACACCTTC.

The V and J genes are TRBV7-8 and TRBJ2-7, with 9 nucleotides matching TRBD1. The germline CDR1 and CDR2 sequences are SGHVS and FQNEAQ. V shed 4 bases and J 4 bases; nucleotides not matched to a gene: 8. The CDR3 length is 15 residues. The CDR3 sequence: CASSSDRDREYEQYF. The CDR3 DNA sequence: TGTGCCAGCAGCTCTGACCGGGACAGGGAGTACGAGCAGTACTTC.

The rearrangement links TRBV29-1 to TRBJ2-7; D perhaps matches TRBD1 (5 bases). The length of the CDR3 is 16 residues. V was shortened by 4 bases and J by 3 bases, with 22 bases between the two germline ends. Per germline, CDR1 SQVTM and CDR2 ANQGSEA. DNA for the CDR3: TGCAGCGTTGCCCGACGGCAGGGTCCGTGGAACTACGAGCAGTACTTC. This sequence encodes CSVARRQGPWNYEQYF.

CDR3: CASSQGTAPDTQYF. In DNA form, the CDR3 reads TGTGCCAGCAGCCAAGGGACAGCTCCAGATACGCAGTATTTT. The rearrangement links TRBV4-2 to TRBJ2-3; TRBD1 might be the D (6 bases). Trimming pared 1 base from V and 4 bases from J, leaving 9 bases between. CDR3 length equals 14 residues. Germline assignment: CDR1 LGHNA and CDR2 YNFKEQ.

This chain uses TRBV5-8 with TRBJ2-7, with D perhaps TRBD1 (6 bases). Germline V gene data show CDR1 as SGHTS and CDR2 as YDEGEE. V lost 1 base to trimming and J lost 2 bases, with 10 bases between them. The length of the CDR3 is 14 residues. CDR3 loop: CASSLRGGPYEQYF. The DNA of the CDR3 is TGTGCCAGCAGCTTGCGAGGGGGTCCCTACGAGCAGTACTTC. Based on the CDR3 plus reference TRBV5-8 and TRBJ2-7, the full variable domain is EAGVTQSPTHLIKTRGQQATLRCSPISGHTSVYWYQQALGLGLQFLLWYDEGEERNRGNFPPRFSGRQFPNYSSELNVNALELEDSALYLCASSLRGGPYEQYFGPGTRLTVT.

The chain has TRBV18 and TRBJ2-5, with TRBD2 matching over 10 bases. Germline values: CDR1 KGHSH, CDR2 LQKENI. Losses at the gene ends were 3 bases for V and 5 bases for J; bases not matched to a gene: 9. The CDR3 runs 16 residues. The CDR3 bases are TGTGCCAGCTCACCTACTAGCGGGACCCGAGGGGAGACCCAGTACTTC. This sequence encodes CASSPTSGTRGETQYF. Filled out from reference TRBV18 and TRBJ2-5, the complete variable domain reads NAGVMQNPRHLVRRRGQEARLRCSPMKGHSHVYWYRQLPEEGLKFMVYLQKENIIDESGMPKERFSAEFPKEGPSILRIQQVVRGDSAAYFCASSPTSGTRGETQYFGPGTRLLVL.